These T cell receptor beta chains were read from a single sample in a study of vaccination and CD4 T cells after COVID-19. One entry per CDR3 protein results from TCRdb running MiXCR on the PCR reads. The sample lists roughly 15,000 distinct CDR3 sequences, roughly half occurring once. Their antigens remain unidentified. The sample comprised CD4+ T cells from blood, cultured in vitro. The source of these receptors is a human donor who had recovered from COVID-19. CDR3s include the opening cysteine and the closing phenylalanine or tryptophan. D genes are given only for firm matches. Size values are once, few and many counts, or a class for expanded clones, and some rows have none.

CDR3: CAIGQGTGGYTF
DNA: TGTGCCATCGGACAGGGAACTGGCGGCTACACCTTC
size: few
J: TRBJ1-2
V: TRBV10-3
D: TRBD1

CDR3: CASSLWQVGTDTQYF
DNA: TGTGCCAGCAGCTTGTGGCAGGTGGGCACAGATACGCAGTATTTT
size: NA
J: TRBJ2-3
V: TRBV7-2
D: NA

CDR3: CASSYLRTGGSYGYTF
DNA: TGTGCCAGCAGTTACTTAAGGACAGGGGGTAGCTATGGCTACACCTTC
size: NA
J: TRBJ1-2
V: TRBV6-5
D: TRBD1

CDR3: CSATRGIRSLEQYF
DNA: TGCAGTGCTACGCGAGGAATCCGGTCCCTCGAGCAGTACTTC
size: NA
J: TRBJ2-7
V: TRBV20-1
D: NA

CDR3: CASSLRTGGDTGELFF
DNA: TGTGCCAGCAGCCTAAGGACAGGGGGCGACACCGGGGAGCTGTTTTTT
size: NA
J: TRBJ2-2
V: TRBV11-3
D: TRBD1

CDR3: CASSPMPDSGRSYNEQFF
DNA: TGTGCCAGCAGCCCCATGCCCGATAGCGGGAGGAGCTACAATGAGCAGTTCTTC
size: few
J: TRBJ2-1
V: TRBV6-2/TRBV6-3
D: TRBD2

CDR3: CATCDDREGLNTEAFF
DNA: TGTGCCACCTGTGATGACAGGGAAGGATTGAACACTGAAGCTTTCTTT
size: NA
J: TRBJ1-1
V: TRBV15
D: TRBD1

CDR3: CAWTSTDRTQPQHF
DNA: TGTGCCTGGACTTCCACCGACAGGACTCAGCCCCAGCATTTT
size: medium-sized
J: TRBJ1-5
V: TRBV30
D: NA

CDR3: CSARRFGQGISEQYF
DNA: TGCAGTGCTAGAAGATTCGGACAGGGGATAAGCGAGCAGTACTTC
size: NA
J: TRBJ2-7
V: TRBV20-1
D: TRBD1

CDR3: CASSLRTGPSTDTQYF
DNA: TGTGCCAGCAGCTTAAGGACAGGGCCTAGCACAGATACGCAGTATTTT
size: NA
J: TRBJ2-3
V: TRBV7-9
D: TRBD1

CDR3: CARSLTGLAGGGVGLFF
DNA: TGTGCCAGAAGCTTAACGGGACTAGCGGGAGGGGGAGTGGGGCTGTTTTTT
size: NA
J: TRBJ2-2
V: TRBV5-3
D: TRBD2

CDR3: CASSLTSGRGTDTQYF
DNA: TGTGCCAGCAGCCTGACTAGCGGGAGGGGCACAGATACGCAGTATTTT
size: once
J: TRBJ2-3
V: TRBV7-3
D: TRBD2

CDR3: CASSYVGNQPQHF
DNA: TGTGCCAGCAGTTACGTTGGAAATCAGCCCCAGCATTTT
size: few
J: TRBJ1-5
V: TRBV6-2/TRBV6-3
D: NA

CDR3: CASSYWGEYGYTF
DNA: TGTGCCAGCAGTTACTGGGGCGAGTATGGCTACACCTTC
size: once
J: TRBJ1-2
V: TRBV6-5
D: NA

CDR3: CASSLLLAGGPKTQYF
DNA: TGTGCCAGCAGCTTACTCCTAGCGGGGGGGCCGAAGACCCAGTACTTC
size: once
J: TRBJ2-5
V: TRBV11-2
D: TRBD2

CDR3: CASSLGQDYGYTF
DNA: TGTGCCAGCAGCTTGGGACAGGATTATGGCTACACCTTC
size: NA
J: TRBJ1-2
V: TRBV7-2
D: TRBD1

CDR3: CAWSVQGGRNQPQHF
DNA: TGTGCCTGGAGTGTACAAGGGGGCCGGAATCAGCCCCAGCATTTT
size: NA
J: TRBJ1-5
V: TRBV30
D: TRBD1

CDR3: CASSLTGAKGTDTQYF
DNA: TGTGCCAGCAGCCTCACGGGGGCCAAGGGCACAGATACGCAGTATTTT
size: NA
J: TRBJ2-3
V: TRBV11-3
D: NA

CDR3: CASSFHSNEQFF
DNA: TGTGCCAGCAGTTTTCATTCCAATGAGCAGTTCTTC
size: NA
J: TRBJ2-1
V: TRBV28
D: NA

CDR3: CASSLSTDTQYF
DNA: TGTGCCAGCAGCTTATCTACAGATACGCAGTATTTT
size: NA
J: TRBJ2-3
V: TRBV7-9
D: NA

CDR3: CATSDYSGVSTDTQYF
DNA: TGTGCCACCAGTGATTATAGCGGGGTGAGCACAGATACGCAGTATTTT
size: few
J: TRBJ2-3
V: TRBV24-1
D: TRBD2

CDR3: CASSKAARGGVYGVTEAFF
DNA: TGTGCCAGCAGCAAGGCGGCCAGGGGGGGCGTTTATGGGGTCACTGAAGCTTTCTTT
size: NA
J: TRBJ1-1
V: TRBV21-1
D: NA

CDR3: CASNGQGKGQPQHF
DNA: TGTGCCAGCAACGGACAGGGGAAAGGACAGCCCCAGCATTTT
size: NA
J: TRBJ1-5
V: TRBV2
D: TRBD1

CDR3: CASSRPPDGASYEQYF
DNA: TGTGCCAGCAGTAGGCCCCCCGACGGCGCTTCCTACGAGCAGTACTTC
size: few
J: TRBJ2-7
V: TRBV6-1
D: NA

CDR3: CAWSDWSGLGNSPLHF
DNA: TGTGCCTGGAGCGACTGGTCGGGGTTGGGTAATTCACCCCTCCACTTT
size: once
J: TRBJ1-6
V: TRBV30
D: NA

CDR3: CASSYSGRKDTEAFF
DNA: TGTGCCAGCAGTTACTCTGGCAGAAAGGACACTGAAGCTTTCTTT
size: medium-sized
J: TRBJ1-1
V: TRBV6-5
D: NA

CDR3: CASSPRPGTGDHEQYF
DNA: TGTGCCAGCAGCCCTCGCCCCGGGACAGGGGATCACGAGCAGTACTTC
size: medium-sized
J: TRBJ2-7
V: TRBV7-3
D: TRBD1

CDR3: CSAPENLNGNTIYF
DNA: TGCAGTGCCCCCGAGAATCTCAATGGAAACACCATATATTTT
size: NA
J: TRBJ1-3
V: TRBV20-1
D: NA

CDR3: CASSLVAGSYEQYF
DNA: TGTGCCAGCAGTTTAGTCGCAGGGTCCTACGAGCAGTACTTC
size: NA
J: TRBJ2-7
V: TRBV12-3/TRBV12-4
D: NA

CDR3: CAILRTSYEQYF
DNA: TGCGCTATCCTCCGGACCTCCTACGAGCAGTACTTC
size: NA
J: TRBJ2-7
V: TRBV23-1
D: NA

CDR3: CASSPQGRDFDGYTF
DNA: TGTGCCAGCAGCCCCCAGGGGAGGGACTTTGATGGCTACACCTTC
size: NA
J: TRBJ1-2
V: TRBV4-2
D: NA

CDR3: CASSLDPRVRNEQFF
DNA: TGTGCCAGCAGCTTGGACCCGCGGGTTAGGAATGAGCAGTTCTTC
size: NA
J: TRBJ2-1
V: TRBV5-4
D: NA

CDR3: CASSDPARSYEQYF
DNA: TGCGCCAGCAGTGACCCCGCACGCTCCTACGAGCAGTACTTC
size: few
J: TRBJ2-7
V: TRBV10-2
D: NA

CDR3: CASSLDWTETQYF
DNA: TGTGCCAGCAGCTTAGACTGGACAGAGACCCAGTACTTC
size: NA
J: TRBJ2-5
V: TRBV11-2
D: NA

CDR3: CASSLRLYGYTF
DNA: TGTGCCAGCAGTTTAAGGCTCTATGGCTACACCTTC
size: few
J: TRBJ1-2
V: TRBV28
D: NA

CDR3: CASSSWDTNNSPLHF
DNA: TGTGCCAGCAGCTCGTGGGACACCAATAATTCACCCCTCCACTTT
size: NA
J: TRBJ1-6
V: TRBV7-9
D: NA

CDR3: CASSTHIQETQYF
DNA: TGTGCCAGTAGTACACATATCCAAGAGACCCAGTACTTC
size: NA
J: TRBJ2-5
V: TRBV19
D: NA

CDR3: CASSPKGNSYNSPLHF
DNA: TGTGCCAGCAGCCCAAAGGGAAACTCCTATAATTCACCCCTCCACTTT
size: NA
J: TRBJ1-6
V: TRBV7-2
D: NA

CDR3: CASTLRGGGLETQYF
DNA: TGTGCCAGCACCCTTCGGGGGGGAGGGTTGGAGACCCAGTACTTC
size: NA
J: TRBJ2-5
V: TRBV6-2/TRBV6-3
D: TRBD2

CDR3: CASSYPARHSYEQYF
DNA: TGTGCCAGCAGTTACCCGGCCCGACACTCCTACGAGCAGTACTTC
size: NA
J: TRBJ2-7
V: TRBV6-5
D: NA

CDR3: CASSLFPLSDTQYF
DNA: TGTGCCAGCAGTTTATTCCCCCTGTCGGATACGCAGTATTTT
size: NA
J: TRBJ2-3
V: TRBV28
D: NA

CDR3: CASSVDPFQETQYF
DNA: TGTGCCAGCAGCGTAGATCCGTTTCAAGAGACCCAGTACTTC
size: NA
J: TRBJ2-5
V: TRBV9
D: NA

CDR3: CASSQHPSGAYNEQFF
DNA: TGTGCCAGCAGCCAACATCCTAGCGGAGCATACAATGAGCAGTTCTTC
size: NA
J: TRBJ2-1
V: TRBV7-2
D: TRBD2

CDR3: CACQSTRGYGYTF
DNA: TGTGCCTGCCAATCAACGAGGGGATATGGCTACACCTTC
size: NA
J: TRBJ1-2
V: TRBV30
D: NA

CDR3: CSARDRMGFADGYTF
DNA: TGCAGTGCTAGAGATCGAATGGGGTTCGCGGATGGCTACACCTTC
size: few
J: TRBJ1-2
V: TRBV20-1
D: NA

CDR3: CASSKDRGSYEQYF
DNA: TGTGCCAGCAGCAAGGACAGGGGATCCTACGAGCAGTACTTC
size: NA
J: TRBJ2-7
V: TRBV7-3
D: TRBD1

CDR3: CASSRFSIGGHQPQHF
DNA: TGTGCCAGCAGTCGATTTAGTATCGGGGGCCATCAGCCCCAGCATTTT
size: NA
J: TRBJ1-5
V: TRBV6-1
D: NA

CDR3: CASSLSAGNEQFF
DNA: TGTGCCAGCAGTTTGTCGGCCGGGAATGAGCAGTTCTTC
size: NA
J: TRBJ2-1
V: TRBV28
D: NA

CDR3: CASSYSLVPRNEQFF
DNA: TGTGCCAGCAGTTACTCTTTGGTTCCTCGGAATGAGCAGTTCTTC
size: NA
J: TRBJ2-1
V: TRBV6-5
D: NA

CDR3: CASSLDTGLYEQYF
DNA: TGTGCCAGCAGCTTGGATACGGGGCTCTACGAGCAGTACTTC
size: few
J: TRBJ2-7
V: TRBV5-4
D: NA

CDR3: CASSLEGYYDRAFF
DNA: TGTGCCAGCAGCTTAGAGGGTTATTACGATCGGGCTTTCTTT
size: NA
J: TRBJ1-1
V: TRBV7-9
D: NA

CDR3: CASSQAPRDPNSPLHF
DNA: TGCGCCAGCAGCCAGGCACCTCGGGACCCAAATTCACCCCTCCACTTT
size: NA
J: TRBJ1-6
V: TRBV4-3
D: NA

CDR3: CASSLETSGGETQYF
DNA: TGTGCCAGCAGCTTGGAGACTAGCGGGGGGGAGACCCAGTACTTC
size: few
J: TRBJ2-5
V: TRBV5-4
D: TRBD2

CDR3: CAISEIQSDQPQHF
DNA: TGTGCCATCAGTGAGATACAAAGCGATCAGCCCCAGCATTTT
size: NA
J: TRBJ1-5
V: TRBV10-3
D: NA

CDR3: CASSRVGGLQPQHF
DNA: TGTGCCAGCAGCCGTGTCGGGGGGCTTCAGCCCCAGCATTTT
size: NA
J: TRBJ1-5
V: TRBV11-2
D: NA

CDR3: CASSSGQGASYNSPLHF
DNA: TGTGCCAGCAGTTCGGGACAGGGGGCCTCCTATAATTCACCCCTCCACTTT
size: few
J: TRBJ1-6
V: TRBV6-5
D: TRBD1

CDR3: CASSLSQTQETQYF
DNA: TGTGCCAGCTCACTCAGCCAGACCCAAGAGACCCAGTACTTC
size: NA
J: TRBJ2-5
V: TRBV18
D: NA

CDR3: CASSYTDSQPQHF
DNA: TGTGCCAGCAGTTATACCGACAGCCAGCCCCAGCATTTT
size: NA
J: TRBJ1-5
V: TRBV12-3/TRBV12-4
D: NA

CDR3: CASSLGRGTEAFF
DNA: TGTGCCAGCAGCTTAGGGAGGGGCACTGAAGCTTTCTTT
size: few
J: TRBJ1-1
V: TRBV11-3
D: NA